These T cell receptor beta chains were read from a single sample in a study of OX40 agonist ivuxolimab in advanced cancers. TCRdb's table, derived via immunoSEQ multiplex PCR, lists solely in-frame clones and lacks some. The repertoire consists of about 40,000 clones, with 88% occurring once and the leading ten covering roughly 25%. The sample consisted of CD4+ or CD8+ T cells sorted from blood, taken in a trial of the OX40 agonist ivuxolimab. The source is an adult with an advanced solid tumor such as melanoma, head and neck, liver or kidney cancer. The CDR3 runs from the conserved cysteine through the conserved F or W. Each record gives: D gene, J gene, clone size, V gene, CDR3 protein, CDR3 DNA. D genes are given only for firm matches. The size entry is marked missing in some rows and otherwise reads once, few, many or a size class.

d_gene: .; j_gene: TRBJ2-7; abundance: .; v_gene: TRBV6-1; CDR3aa: CASIRGRSYEQYF; CDR3nt: TGTGCCAGCATTCGGGGTCGGTCCTACGAGCAGTACTTC
d_gene: .; j_gene: TRBJ2-1; abundance: .; v_gene: TRBV7-9; CDR3aa: CASSFPWSAIPYNEQFF; CDR3nt: TGTGCCAGCAGCTTTCCCTGGTCTGCAATTCCCTACAATGAGCAGTTCTTC
d_gene: .; j_gene: TRBJ2-3; abundance: .; v_gene: TRBV7-8; CDR3aa: CASSPMWGYSTDTQYF; CDR3nt: TGTGCCAGCAGCCCCATGTGGGGGTATAGCACAGATACGCAGTATTTT
d_gene: .; j_gene: TRBJ2-7; abundance: .; v_gene: TRBV6-1; CDR3aa: CASSGLIPEQYF; CDR3nt: TGTGCCAGCAGCGGTCTAATACCCGAGCAGTACTTC
d_gene: .; j_gene: TRBJ2-5; abundance: few; v_gene: TRBV6-5; CDR3aa: CASSYRSYQETQYF; CDR3nt: TGTGCCAGCAGTTACAGGTCGTACCAAGAGACCCAGTACTTC
d_gene: TRBD1; j_gene: TRBJ2-7; abundance: .; v_gene: TRBV15; CDR3aa: CATSLRRGQGGEQYF; CDR3nt: TGTGCCACCAGCCTCCGCCGCGGACAGGGTGGCGAGCAGTACTTC
d_gene: .; j_gene: TRBJ1-5; abundance: .; v_gene: TRBV19; CDR3aa: CASSDRGGSNQPQHF; CDR3nt: TGTGCCAGTAGCGACCGGGGAGGGAGCAATCAGCCCCAGCATTTT
d_gene: .; j_gene: TRBJ2-2; abundance: .; v_gene: TRBV29-1; CDR3aa: CSGGPGLSGELFF; CDR3nt: TGCAGCGGGGGTCCCGGGTTATCCGGGGAGCTGTTTTTT
d_gene: .; j_gene: TRBJ1-1; abundance: once; v_gene: TRBV29-1; CDR3aa: CSAWTENTEAFF; CDR3nt: TGCAGCGCATGGACGGAGAACACTGAAGCTTTCTTT
d_gene: .; j_gene: TRBJ1-5; abundance: .; v_gene: TRBV5-6; CDR3aa: CASSLGTVNQPQHF; CDR3nt: TGTGCCAGCAGCTTGGGGACCGTTAATCAGCCCCAGCATTTT
d_gene: .; j_gene: TRBJ2-7; abundance: .; v_gene: TRBV4-1; CDR3aa: CASSQFGTGSYEQYF; CDR3nt: TGCGCCAGCAGCCAGTTCGGGACCGGCTCCTACGAGCAGTACTTC
d_gene: .; j_gene: TRBJ2-3; abundance: .; v_gene: TRBV28; CDR3aa: CASSLGAPSTDTQYF; CDR3nt: TGTGCCAGCAGTTTAGGCGCTCCTAGCACAGATACGCAGTATTTT
d_gene: TRBD2; j_gene: TRBJ2-7; abundance: .; v_gene: TRBV9; CDR3aa: CASSPSGRTSYEQYF; CDR3nt: TGTGCCAGCAGCCCTAGCGGGAGGACATCCTACGAGCAGTACTTC
d_gene: .; j_gene: TRBJ2-7; abundance: .; v_gene: TRBV5-6; CDR3aa: CASSLAPAYEQYF; CDR3nt: TGTGCCAGCAGCTTGGCTCCCGCCTACGAGCAGTACTTC
d_gene: TRBD2; j_gene: TRBJ2-1; abundance: .; v_gene: TRBV6-6; CDR3aa: CASSYMSGVSYNEQFF; CDR3nt: TGTGCCAGCAGTTACATGAGCGGGGTATCCTACAATGAGCAGTTCTTC
d_gene: .; j_gene: TRBJ1-1; abundance: .; v_gene: TRBV30; CDR3aa: CAWSVGQEEEAFF; CDR3nt: TGTGCCTGGAGTGTCGGCCAGGAGGAAGAAGCTTTCTTT
d_gene: TRBD2; j_gene: TRBJ2-3; abundance: .; v_gene: TRBV6-5; CDR3aa: CASSYSSGGWTDTQYF; CDR3nt: TGTGCCAGCAGTTACAGTTCGGGAGGCTGGACAGATACGCAGTATTTT
d_gene: .; j_gene: TRBJ1-1; abundance: .; v_gene: TRBV7-9; CDR3aa: CASSATGSTEAFF; CDR3nt: TGTGCCAGCAGCGCAACAGGGTCCACTGAAGCTTTCTTT
d_gene: .; j_gene: TRBJ1-3; abundance: .; v_gene: TRBV6-5; CDR3aa: CASSYDGIIIYF; CDR3nt: TGTGCCAGCAGTTACGACGGGATCATCATATATTTT
d_gene: .; j_gene: TRBJ1-2; abundance: .; v_gene: TRBV2; CDR3aa: CASRIQATYGYTF; CDR3nt: TGTGCCAGCAGGATACAGGCTACCTATGGCTACACCTTC
d_gene: TRBD2; j_gene: TRBJ2-7; abundance: .; v_gene: TRBV28; CDR3aa: CASSLSASGGYEQYF; CDR3nt: TGTGCCAGCAGTTTATCGGCTAGCGGGGGCTACGAGCAGTACTTC
d_gene: TRBD2; j_gene: TRBJ2-3; abundance: .; v_gene: TRBV27; CDR3aa: CASSLLGTSLTDTQYF; CDR3nt: TGTGCCAGCAGTTTATTGGGGACTAGCCTCACAGATACGCAGTATTTT
d_gene: .; j_gene: TRBJ2-3; abundance: once; v_gene: TRBV2; CDR3aa: CASRAAADTQYF; CDR3nt: TGTGCCAGCAGGGCAGCGGCAGATACGCAGTATTTT
d_gene: .; j_gene: TRBJ2-7; abundance: .; v_gene: TRBV11-2; CDR3aa: CASSQGGAYEQYF; CDR3nt: TGTGCCAGCAGCCAGGGTGGGGCCTACGAGCAGTACTTC
d_gene: TRBD1; j_gene: TRBJ2-5; abundance: .; v_gene: TRBV15; CDR3aa: CATSSRTGQETQYF; CDR3nt: TGTGCCACCAGTTCTCGGACAGGGCAGGAGACCCAGTACTTC
d_gene: TRBD2; j_gene: TRBJ2-7; abundance: .; v_gene: TRBV7-6; CDR3aa: CASSRTSVAYEQYF; CDR3nt: TGTGCCAGCAGCCGAACTAGCGTGGCCTACGAGCAGTACTTC
d_gene: .; j_gene: TRBJ2-7; abundance: .; v_gene: TRBV30; CDR3aa: CAWSSTRDSLYEQYF; CDR3nt: TGTGCCTGGAGCTCCACGCGGGACAGCCTCTACGAGCAGTACTTC
d_gene: TRBD2; j_gene: TRBJ2-5; abundance: .; v_gene: TRBV7-9; CDR3aa: CASGTGTSGRIQETQYF; CDR3nt: TGTGCCAGCGGTACCGGGACTAGCGGGAGGATTCAAGAGACCCAGTACTTC
d_gene: .; j_gene: TRBJ2-7; abundance: .; v_gene: TRBV4-1; CDR3aa: CASSHRVTVLGEQYF; CDR3nt: TGCGCCAGCAGCCACCGGGTTACAGTCCTCGGCGAGCAGTACTTC
d_gene: .; j_gene: TRBJ2-7; abundance: few; v_gene: TRBV6-1; CDR3aa: CASSELVRGYEQYF; CDR3nt: TGTGCCAGCAGTGAATTAGTCAGGGGCTACGAGCAGTACTTC